This TCR beta chain was sequenced in a study of neurological immune-mediated disorders. Each CDR3 protein gets one entry after TCRdb re-called the 5' RACE reads with MiXCR. The sample carries 65,000 to 90,000 distinct CDR3 sequences, roughly 4.7% recorded once. Findings and limits, study-wide: The most TCR clonal expansion was seen in HTLV-1-associated myelopathy, and the least was seen in multiple sclerosis, which fell below healthy controls.

Germline lookup yields CDR1 SGHVS and CDR2 FQNEAQ. V was cut by 5 bases and J by 12 bases, with 14 bases left in between. The CDR3 contains 12 residues. This clonotype was recorded at least ten times. Its antigen is still unknown. Sequencing was carried out using PBMCs. The chain is built from TRBV7-8 and TRBJ2-1; D is perhaps TRBD2 (6 bases). The TCR was taken from a woman aged 25 to 39 with multiple sclerosis. DNA for the CDR3: TGTGCCAGCAGCGGGACGACTAGTCGGCAGTTCTTC. It yields the protein CASSGTTSRQFF.